One and the same sample provided the 19 T cell receptor beta chains below, sequenced in a study of response to subunit inactivated influenza vaccine. Using its own MiXCR run on the RT-PCR reads, TCRdb lists one record per CDR3 protein. The sample has about 520,000 distinct CDR3 sequences, 25% seen once. Source: CD4+ T cells sorted from PBMCs, taken 5 days after vaccination. The source is a man between 50 and 59 years old who received an inactivated influenza vaccine.

In the case of this clonotype: A junction end diverges from the germline sequence, so it may reflect a read error. V gene TRBV6-6 combines with J gene TRBJ2-7; 12 bases match TRBD1. Germline CDR1 reads MNHNY; CDR2 reads SVGAGI (reference sequence). This CDR3 is built from 13 residues. The CDR3 sequence is CASSYSGQGALIF. The CDR3 DNA follows: TGTGCCAGCAGTTACTCGGGACAGGGGGCCCTTATTTTC.

The V and J genes are TRBV12-3 or TRBV12-4 and TRBJ1-4; TRBD1 might be the D (6 bases). V was shortened by 2 bases and J by 3 bases, with 10 bases between the two germline ends. This CDR3 contains 15 residues. CDR3 DNA sequence: TGTGCCAGCAGTTTACAGGGGTTGGCTAATGAAAAACTGTTTTTT. Translating gives CASSLQGLANEKLFF.

This clonotype has a handful of counts. The chain joins TRBV5-1 to TRBJ2-7; TRBD2 agrees at 9 bases. Germline CDR1 and CDR2: SGHRS and YFSETQ. The CDR3 is 14 amino acids. V dropped 3 bases and J dropped 3; count of bases not matched to a gene: 4. The CDR3 loop is CASSYASGNYEQYF. CDR3 DNA sequence: TGCGCCAGCAGCTACGCTAGCGGGAACTACGAGCAGTACTTC.

This sequence joins TRBV6-5 and TRBJ2-7, with D tentatively TRBD1 or TRBD2 (5 bases each). Germline CDR1 is MNHEY and CDR2 is SVGAGI. V was cut by 5 bases and J by 4 bases, with 12 bases left in between. CDR3 length: 13 residues. In nucleotides, the CDR3 is TGTGCCAGCAGTAACCGGGACGCTTACGAGCAGTACTTC. Translated, it gives CASSNRDAYEQYF.

The V and J genes are TRBV28 and TRBJ2-1, with 9 bases matching TRBD2. Trimming cost V 5 bases and J 2 bases; bases outside gene matches: 10. This CDR3 contains 17 residues. Germline CDR1 MDHEN, CDR2 SYDVKM. This CDR3 is CASSGTSSGVTYNEQFF. CDR3 sequence (DNA): TGTGCCAGCAGTGGGACTAGCTCTGGGGTTACCTACAATGAGCAGTTCTTC.

V usage is TRBV13 and J usage is TRBJ1-1; D possibly corresponds to TRBD1 (5 bases). Germline V CDR1 and CDR2: PRHDT, FYEKMQ (reference sequence). There are 14 residues in the CDR3. Trimming took off 1 base at V and 6 bases at J, with 12 bases between the two ends. The CDR3 here is CASSLVLQAAEAFF. The CDR3 DNA reads as TGTGCCAGCAGCTTAGTTTTACAGGCTGCTGAAGCTTTCTTT. Full variable domain (remainder filled in from reference TRBV13 and TRBJ1-1): AAGVIQSPRHLIKEKRETATLKCYPIPRHDTVYWYQQGPGQDPQFLISFYEKMQSDKGSIPDRFSAQQFSDYHSELNMSSLELGDSALYFCASSLVLQAAEAFFGQGTRLTVV.

The chain carries TRBV7-2 and TRBJ2-7, with D unresolved. V gave up 3 bases and J gave up 2 bases, with 17 bases separating them. CDR3 length: 16 amino acids. Germline CDR1 is SGHTA and CDR2 is FQGNSA. The CDR3 is CASSFAASGMAYEQYF. The CDR3 region has the DNA TGTGCCAGCAGCTTTGCGGCTTCCGGAATGGCCTACGAGCAGTACTTC. Full variable domain (outside the CDR3, taken from reference TRBV7-2 and TRBJ2-7): GAGVSQSPSNKVTEKGKDVELRCDPISGHTALYWYRQSLGQGLEFLIYFQGNSAPDKSGLPSDRFSAERTGGSVSTLTIQRTQQEDSAVYLCASSFAASGMAYEQYFGPGTRLTVT.

This clonotype has only a few counts. J is TRBJ2-3 and V is TRBV10-3; 12 bases align to TRBD2. The V gene end was trimmed by 0 bases and the J gene end by 0 bases; junction bases not matched to a gene: 7. Germline lookup yields CDR1 ENHRY and CDR2 SYGVKD. The CDR3 totals 19 residues. In DNA form, the CDR3 reads TGTGCCATCAGTGAGTCGAAGGGACTAGCGGGCCCTAGCACAGATACGCAGTATTTT. This gives the protein CAISESKGLAGPSTDTQYF.

This clonotype was observed a few times. This chain joins TRBV10-3 and TRBJ2-5; 9 nucleotides match TRBD2. The CDR3 length is 14 residues. Germline V gene lookup returns CDR1 ENHRY and CDR2 SYGVKD. The V and J ends lost 7 bases and 2 bases, in that order; junction bases with no gene match: 5. The CDR3 DNA reads TGTGCCATCAACGCGGGAGGGATTCAAGAGACCCAGTACTTC. Its translation is CAINAGGIQETQYF.

The chain employs TRBV20-1 and TRBJ2-1, with 9 bases lining up with TRBD2. V was clipped by 3 bases and J by 8 bases; unmatched bases: 8. The germline CDR1 and CDR2 sequences are DFQATT and SNEGSKA (reference sequence). This CDR3 spans 14 amino acids. CDR3 coding DNA: TGCAGTGCTAGTACTAGAGCGGGAGGTGATGAGCAGTTCTTC. Protein: CSASTRAGGDEQFF.

The gene calls are TRBV5-1 and TRBJ2-7, with 9 bases aligning to TRBD2. J was trimmed by 9 bases and V by 4 bases; bases with no gene match: 11. This CDR3 contains 14 residues. The germline V gene has CDR1 SGHRS and CDR2 YFSETQ. CDR3 amino acids: CASSPWTSDEMQYF. The CDR3 bases are TGCGCCAGCAGCCCCTGGACTAGCGATGAAATGCAGTACTTC.

The chain carries TRBV29-1 and TRBJ2-5; 10 bases map to TRBD1. There are 16 residues in the CDR3. Germline values: CDR1 SQVTM, CDR2 ANQGSEA. CDR3 amino acids: CSARSPGQGTKETQYF. As DNA, the CDR3 is TGCAGTGCTAGATCCCCGGGACAGGGGACGAAAGAGACCCAGTACTTC.

The genes are TRBV27 and TRBJ1-2, with a possible D match to TRBD1 (5 bases). There are 17 residues in the CDR3. Trimming shortened V by 6 bases and J by 4 bases, and 24 bases separated the two germline ends. The germline CDR1 and CDR2 sequences are MNHEY and SMNVEV (reference sequence). The CDR3 DNA reads TGTGCCAGCAGATGGATGAAACCAGGGTGGAAAGGCTATGGCTACACCTTC. It codes for CASRWMKPGWKGYGYTF.

Remarks on this clonotype: One end of the junction fails to match germline, which may point to a read error. The chain carries TRBV29-1 and TRBJ2-1; 7 positions match TRBD2. This CDR3 spans 12 amino acids. Per the germline V gene, CDR1 is SQVTM and CDR2 is ANQGSEA. DNA of the CDR3: TGCAGCGTTGAACTGGGAGGGTTGATGGGGGTCTTC. This sequence encodes CSVELGGLMGVF.

The J gene is TRBJ1-1, the V gene TRBV20-1; TRBD1 matches 9 bases. Germline lookup yields CDR1 DFQATT and CDR2 SNEGSKA (reference sequence). V gave up 3 bases and J gave up 1 base; unmatched junction bases: 3. This CDR3 has 14 amino acids. As DNA, the CDR3 is TGCAGTGCTAGTTCGGGACAGGGGAACACTGAAGCTTTCTTT. Amino acid sequence: CSASSGQGNTEAFF.

J is TRBJ1-5 and V is TRBV29-1; tentative D call: TRBD1 (5 bases). The CDR3 sequence is 13 residues long. Germline V gene sequence: CDR1 SQVTM, CDR2 ANQGSEA. V gave up 6 bases and J gave up 1 base, with 10 bases separating them. DNA of the CDR3: TGCAGCGTGAGACAGACCAGCAATCAGCCCCAGCATTTT. Protein: CSVRQTSNQPQHF.

This clonotype was observed a handful of times. The gene calls are TRBV4-3 and TRBJ2-7, with TRBD1 matching over 11 bases. Germline CDR1 is LGHNA and CDR2 is YSLEER. The J segment lost 6 bases and the V segment lost 1 base, leaving 5 bases of the junction unmatched. CDR3 length: 15 amino acids. CDR3 sequence (DNA): TGCGCCAGCAGCCAAGGAGGGACAGGGGGTTTCGAGCAGTACTTC. Translated: CASSQGGTGGFEQYF.

There are a few counts of this clonotype. The V call is TRBV12-3 or TRBV12-4, the J call TRBJ2-7; 8 nucleotides align to TRBD2. The CDR3 spans 14 residues. V gave up 6 bases and J gave up 5 bases; unmatched junction bases: 9. This chain's CDR3 is CASSLSGRRDEQYF. The CDR3 DNA is TGTGCCAGCAGCCTAAGCGGGAGACGCGACGAGCAGTACTTC.

This chain joins TRBV19 and TRBJ2-5; D perhaps matches TRBD1 (6 bases). This CDR3 is built from 14 residues. V shed 5 bases and J shed 4 bases, with 14 bases lying between them. The germline V gene encodes CDR1 LNHDA and CDR2 SQIVND (reference sequence). This CDR3 reads CASSEQGRRETQYF. CDR3 DNA sequence: TGTGCCAGTAGTGAACAGGGCCGGAGAGAGACCCAGTACTTC.